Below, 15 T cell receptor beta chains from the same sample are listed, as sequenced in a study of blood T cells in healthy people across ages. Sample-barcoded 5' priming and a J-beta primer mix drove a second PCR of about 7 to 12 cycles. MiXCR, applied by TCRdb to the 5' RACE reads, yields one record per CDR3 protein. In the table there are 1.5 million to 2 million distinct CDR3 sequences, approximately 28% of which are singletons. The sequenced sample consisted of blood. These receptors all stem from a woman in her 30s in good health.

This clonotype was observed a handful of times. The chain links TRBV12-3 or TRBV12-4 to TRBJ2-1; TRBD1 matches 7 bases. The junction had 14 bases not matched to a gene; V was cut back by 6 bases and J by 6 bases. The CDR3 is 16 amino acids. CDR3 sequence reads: CASRPWGRGSGNEQFF. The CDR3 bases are TGTGCCAGCAGACCCTGGGGCAGGGGGTCTGGCAATGAGCAGTTCTTC.

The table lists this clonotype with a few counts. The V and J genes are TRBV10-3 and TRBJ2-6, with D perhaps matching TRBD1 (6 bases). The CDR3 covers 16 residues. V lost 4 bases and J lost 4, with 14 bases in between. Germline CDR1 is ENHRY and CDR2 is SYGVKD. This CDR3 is CAISGRTATGANVLTF. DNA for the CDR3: TGTGCCATCAGTGGCCGGACAGCGACGGGGGCCAACGTCCTGACTTTC.

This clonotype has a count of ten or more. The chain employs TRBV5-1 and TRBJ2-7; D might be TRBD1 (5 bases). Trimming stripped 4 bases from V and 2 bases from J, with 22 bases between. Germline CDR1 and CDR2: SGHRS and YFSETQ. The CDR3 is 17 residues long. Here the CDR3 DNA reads TGCGCCAGCAGCAAAGATTTAGGGGCAGCGTCCCCCTACGAGCAGTACTTC. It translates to CASSKDLGAASPYEQYF.

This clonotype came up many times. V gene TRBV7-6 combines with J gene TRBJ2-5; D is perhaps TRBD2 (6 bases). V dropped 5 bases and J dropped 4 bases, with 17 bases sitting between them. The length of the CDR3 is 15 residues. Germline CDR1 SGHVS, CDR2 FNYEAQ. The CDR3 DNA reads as TGTGCCAGCAGCGTACTAGCTGAGTTGGGAGAGACCCAGTACTTC. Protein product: CASSVLAELGETQYF.

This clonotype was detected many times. The chain's CDR3 is CSANPAGPPGSEQFF. CDR3 DNA sequence: TGCAGTGCCAACCCAGCGGGACCCCCTGGCAGTGAGCAGTTCTTC. The chain employs TRBV20-1 and TRBJ2-1, with 7 bases identical to TRBD2. The CDR3 is 15 residues long. Germline values: CDR1 DFQATT, CDR2 SNEGSKA (reference sequence). The V gene end was trimmed by 6 bases and the J gene end by 9 bases; junction bases not matched to a gene: 17.

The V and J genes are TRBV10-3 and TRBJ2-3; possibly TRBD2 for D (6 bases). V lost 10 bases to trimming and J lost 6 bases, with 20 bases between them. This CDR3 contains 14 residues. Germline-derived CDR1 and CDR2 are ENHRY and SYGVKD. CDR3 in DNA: TGTGCCACCAGAAGCGGGTACAACGTGGATACGCAGTATTTT. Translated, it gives CATRSGYNVDTQYF.

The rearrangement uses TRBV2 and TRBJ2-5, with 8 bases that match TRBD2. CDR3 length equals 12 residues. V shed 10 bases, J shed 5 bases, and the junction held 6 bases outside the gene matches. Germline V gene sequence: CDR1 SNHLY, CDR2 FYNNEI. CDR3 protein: CATGLELETQYF. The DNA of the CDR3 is TGTGCCACGGGACTAGAGCTGGAGACCCAGTACTTC.

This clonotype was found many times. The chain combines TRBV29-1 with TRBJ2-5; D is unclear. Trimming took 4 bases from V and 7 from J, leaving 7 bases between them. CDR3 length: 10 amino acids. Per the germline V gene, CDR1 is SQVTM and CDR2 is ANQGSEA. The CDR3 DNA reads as TGCAGCGTTGGGGGTCGGACCCAGTACTTC. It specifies CSVGGRTQYF.

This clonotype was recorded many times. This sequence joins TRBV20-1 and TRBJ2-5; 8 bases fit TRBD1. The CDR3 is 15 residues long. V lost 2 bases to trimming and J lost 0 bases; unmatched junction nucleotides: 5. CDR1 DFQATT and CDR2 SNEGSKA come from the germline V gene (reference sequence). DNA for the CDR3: TGCAGTGCTAGATTCGCGGACAGGGACCAAGAGACCCAGTACTTC. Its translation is CSARFADRDQETQYF.

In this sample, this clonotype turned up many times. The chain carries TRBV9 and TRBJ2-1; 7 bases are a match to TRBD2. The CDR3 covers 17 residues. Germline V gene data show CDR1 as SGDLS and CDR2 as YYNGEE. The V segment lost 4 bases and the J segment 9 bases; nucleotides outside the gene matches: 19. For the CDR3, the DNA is TGTGCCAGCAGCACTAAGGGAGCGGGGACGGTTAGTAGTGAGCAGTTCTTC. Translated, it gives CASSTKGAGTVSSEQFF.

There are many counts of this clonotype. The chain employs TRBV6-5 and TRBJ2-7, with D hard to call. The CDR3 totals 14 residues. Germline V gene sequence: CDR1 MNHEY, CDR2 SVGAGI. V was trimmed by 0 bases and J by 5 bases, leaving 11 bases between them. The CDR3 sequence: CASSYSPGRNEQYF. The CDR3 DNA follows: TGTGCCAGCAGTTACTCCCCTGGCCGCAACGAGCAGTACTTC.

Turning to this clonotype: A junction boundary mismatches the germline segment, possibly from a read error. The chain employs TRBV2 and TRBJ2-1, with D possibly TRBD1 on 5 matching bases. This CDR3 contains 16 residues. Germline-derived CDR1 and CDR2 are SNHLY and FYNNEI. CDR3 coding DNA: TGTGCCGGCAGTGAATTAGGGGCCAGCTCCTACAATGAGCAGTTCTTC. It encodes CAGSELGASSYNEQFF.

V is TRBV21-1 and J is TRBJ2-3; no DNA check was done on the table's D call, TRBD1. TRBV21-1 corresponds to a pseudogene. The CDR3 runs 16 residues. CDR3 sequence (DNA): TGTGCCAGCAGCAATCAGGTCCGGGAAAAGGCAGATACGCAGTATTTT. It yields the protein CASSNQVREKADTQYF.

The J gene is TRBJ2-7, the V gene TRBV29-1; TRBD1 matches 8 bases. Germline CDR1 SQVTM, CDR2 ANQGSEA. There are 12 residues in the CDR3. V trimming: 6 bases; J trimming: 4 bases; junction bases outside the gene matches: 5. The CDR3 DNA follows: TGCAGCGTCCTGGGACAGGCTTACGAGCAGTACTTC. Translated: CSVLGQAYEQYF.

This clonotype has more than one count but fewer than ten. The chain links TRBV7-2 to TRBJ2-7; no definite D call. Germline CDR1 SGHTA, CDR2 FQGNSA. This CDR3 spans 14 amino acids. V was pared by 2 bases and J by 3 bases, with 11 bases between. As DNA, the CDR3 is TGTACCAGCAGCTTAATCGGCCTGAACTACGAGCAGTACTTC. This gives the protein CTSSLIGLNYEQYF.